This T cell receptor (beta chain) was sequenced in a study of CD8 T cells in ankylosing spondylitis. This clonotype was seen more than once but under ten times. Its antigen is still unknown. Findings and limits, study-wide: A motif of 7 to 9 highly homologous TCR beta variants was seen as apparently characteristic of ankylosing spondylitis blood. CD8+ by phenotype, disease-linked clones were relatively rare in peripheral blood. Previously reported in reactive arthritis synovial fluid and blood were some of the motif variants.

This CDR3 has 13 residues. Germline V CDR1 and CDR2: DFQATT, SNEGSKA (reference sequence). V gave up 6 bases and J gave up 4 bases; unmatched junction bases: 9. 5'-RACE, quantitative and with molecular barcodes, yielded the TCR beta libraries. TCRdb re-analysed the 5' RACE reads in MiXCR, keeping a single row per CDR3 protein. This sample has approximately 400,000 distinct CDR3 sequences; about a sixth occur once, and the top ten carry approximately 1%. The specimen was blood, either unsorted or a sorted T cell fraction (not recorded which). The chain links TRBV20-1 to TRBJ2-7; 7 positions agree with TRBD2. This receptor was obtained from a male donor with ankylosing spondylitis. The CDR3 loop reads CSALGGTFYEQYF. The DNA of the CDR3 is TGCAGTGCCCTGGGGGGGACTTTTTACGAGCAGTACTTC.